The table lists the clone carrying this TCR beta chain with a few counts. Antigen: not known. As handled by the study authors: What underpinned the distant-metastasis classifier for papillary thyroid cancer was the set of CDR3 differences across clinicopathological groups. TCRdb re-clonotyped the PCR reads via MiXCR. The V and J calls were determined by TCRdb, not by the authors. The data show about 7,000 clones, approximately 18% seen once. Prior to thyroid surgery, none of the patients had received any treatment. These data come from a study of metastatic and nonmetastatic thyroid tumors. On the study more broadly: Across peripheral blood and tumor or nodule tissue samples taken from malignant and benign thyroid patients, the repertoires were compared with one another.

Trimming stripped 2 bases from V and 0 bases from J, with 8 bases between. The V gene's germline CDR1 is LNHDA and CDR2 SQIVND (reference sequence). The CDR3 has 15 amino acids. Study-wide results and limits: Reports indicated that malignant thyroid tumors showed significantly higher TCR beta diversity than benign nodules did, in blood and tumor.

The sequenced material came from adjacent normal tissue. V gene TRBV19 combines with J gene TRBJ1-5; D call uncertain. This TCR came from a female donor with papillary thyroid cancer or a benign thyroid nodule (not recorded which). Some clones in this sample may be carry-over from other donors' samples. CDR3 in DNA: TGTGCCAGTAGTATAACAGTCTATAGCAATCAGCCCCAGCATTTT. This codes for CASSITVYSNQPQHF.